This T cell receptor (beta chain) emerged from a study of T cells after yellow fever vaccination. Regarding the study as a whole: Some clonotypes, a small share, were shared between CD4 and CD8 compartments.

TCRdb recomputed calls from the 5' RACE reads with MiXCR, one row per CDR3 protein. This sample has some 300,000 distinct CDR3 sequences; 8.7% occur once, and the top ten carry around 3.1%. Trimming removed 6 bases from V and 0 bases from J; junction bases left unmatched: 10. Germline CDR1 reads DFQATT; CDR2 reads SNEGSKA (reference sequence). The CDR3 runs 15 residues. This clonotype was seen more than once but under ten times. The antigen remains undetermined. J is TRBJ2-7 and V is TRBV20-1; 8 bases match TRBD1. This TCR came from a young man who received the YFV17D yellow fever vaccine. This specimen was CD4+ T cells sorted from PBMCs, taken 5 days after the yellow fever booster vaccination. The CDR3, as DNA: TGCAGTGCCTGGACCGGTACAGGGGGCTCCTACGAGCAGTACGTC. This gives the protein CSAWTGTGGSYEQYV.